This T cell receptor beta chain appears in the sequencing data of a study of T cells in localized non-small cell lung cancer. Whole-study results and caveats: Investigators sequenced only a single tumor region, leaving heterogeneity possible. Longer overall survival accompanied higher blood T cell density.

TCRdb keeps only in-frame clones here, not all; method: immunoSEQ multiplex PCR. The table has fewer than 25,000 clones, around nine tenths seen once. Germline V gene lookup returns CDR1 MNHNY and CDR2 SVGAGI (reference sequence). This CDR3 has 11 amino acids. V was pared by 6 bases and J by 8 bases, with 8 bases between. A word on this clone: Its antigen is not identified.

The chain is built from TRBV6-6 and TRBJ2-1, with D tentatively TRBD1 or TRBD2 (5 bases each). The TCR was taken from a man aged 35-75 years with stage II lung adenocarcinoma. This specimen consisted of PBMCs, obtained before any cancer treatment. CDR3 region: CASSLGDEQFF. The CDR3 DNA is TGTGCCAGCAGCCTGGGGGATGAGCAGTTCTTC.